A single sample gave rise to the 11 T cell receptor beta chains below, sequenced in a study of T-cell memory formation after mild COVID-19. Using its own MiXCR run on the 5' RACE reads, TCRdb lists one record per CDR3 protein. The repertoire holds around 60,000 distinct CDR3 sequences, with more than 8% as singletons. Sample: PBMCs or a T cell subset sorted from them (not recorded which). All receptors come from a man younger than 30 who had mild COVID-19 (a few samples of this study predate the infection). Cell type and time point are not known.

The genes are TRBV15 and TRBJ2-1; TRBD2 is a possible D gene (5 bases). V was pared by 3 bases and J by 3 bases, with 9 bases between. The CDR3 consists of 14 residues. The germline V gene has CDR1 LNHNV and CDR2 YYDKDF (reference sequence). The CDR3 protein is CATSRDSYYNEQFF. CDR3 sequence (DNA): TGTGCCACCAGCAGGGACTCCTACTACAATGAGCAGTTCTTC. Full variable domain (rest looked up from reference TRBV15 and TRBJ2-1): DAMVIQNPRYQVTQFGKPVTLSCSQTLNHNVMYWYQQKSSQAPKLLFHYYDKDFNNEADTPDNFQSRRPNTSFCFLDIRSPGLGDTAMYLCATSRDSYYNEQFFGPGTRLTVL.

This clonotype was counted between two and nine times. The chain links TRBV10-3 to TRBJ2-1; 8 bases are a match to TRBD1. Looked up from germline, CDR1 is ENHRY and CDR2 is SYGVKD. The CDR3 loop spans 13 amino acids. The trim removed 6 bases at V and 5 bases at J, leaving 3 bases unmatched. The CDR3 sequence is CAIRDRANNEQFF. The CDR3 DNA is TGTGCCATCAGGGACAGGGCTAACAATGAGCAGTTCTTC.

This clonotype has only a few counts. V usage is TRBV2 and J usage is TRBJ1-1; D might be TRBD1 (6 bases). The V end lost 6 bases, the J end lost 4 bases, and 15 bases lay between the germline ends. The CDR3 has 14 residues. Germline V gives CDR1 SNHLY, CDR2 FYNNEI. This CDR3 reads CASSLGVGATEAFF. The CDR3 region has the DNA TGTGCCAGCAGCCTCGGGGTGGGGGCCACTGAAGCTTTCTTT.

This clonotype was counted at least ten times. The rearrangement links TRBV5-1 to TRBJ2-7, with 8 bases lining up with TRBD2. The V and J ends lost 5 bases and 3 bases, in that order; junction bases with no gene match: 10. The germline V gene encodes CDR1 SGHRS and CDR2 YFSETQ. The CDR3 totals 15 residues. CDR3 coding DNA: TGCGCCAGCAGATCGGCGGGGGGAAACCTCTACGAGCAGTACTTC. Translation: CASRSAGGNLYEQYF.

Details on this clonotype: One end of the junction is discordant with germline, which a read error may explain. This chain links TRBV29-1 with TRBJ2-3, with a weak D call TRBD1 (5 bases). CDR1 and CDR2 from the germline V gene are SQVTM and ANQGSEA. The CDR3 is 14 residues long. DNA for the CDR3: TGCAGCGTGGTGGGTCTTAGGGGTTCAGATAAGCAGTATTTT. Protein sequence: CSVVGLRGSDKQYF.

This clonotype was counted at least ten times. The V call is TRBV7-8, the J call TRBJ2-4, with TRBD2 identical over 12 bases. This CDR3 has 17 amino acids. The germline gives CDR1 SGHVS, CDR2 FQNEAQ. J lost 0 bases, V lost 3 bases, and 3 bases had no gene match. CDR3 sequence: CASSFVLAGGAKNIQYF. The CDR3 DNA reads as TGTGCCAGCAGCTTCGTACTAGCGGGGGGAGCCAAAAACATTCAGTACTTC.

The genes are TRBV24-1 and TRBJ1-5; D is uncertain. The CDR3 sequence is 14 residues long. The germline V and J ends were trimmed by 6 bases and 0 bases, with 8 bases remaining between them. The germline V gene encodes CDR1 KGHDR and CDR2 SFDVKD. CDR3 sequence: CATSPPDSNQPQHF. The CDR3 DNA reads as TGTGCCACCAGTCCCCCGGATAGCAATCAGCCCCAGCATTTT.

This clonotype was picked up a small number of times. J is TRBJ2-1 and V is TRBV4-2; D is perhaps TRBD2 (7 bases). This CDR3 is built from 15 residues. The germline CDR1 and CDR2 sequences are LGHNA and YNFKEQ. The germline V and J ends were trimmed by 1 base and 8 bases, with 15 bases remaining between them. In DNA form, the CDR3 reads TGTGCCAGCAGCCAAGCTGGGGGGGGGCCATATGAGCAGTTCTTC. Translating gives CASSQAGGGPYEQFF.

The V and J genes are TRBV11-3 and TRBJ2-7; D call uncertain. V gave up 0 bases and J gave up 6 bases, with 12 bases separating them. Germline lookup yields CDR1 SGHNT and CDR2 YENEEA. This CDR3 contains 14 residues. The CDR3, as DNA: TGTGCCAGCAGCTTAGAAGAAGCCTCCGGCGAGCAGTACTTC. Its protein product is CASSLEEASGEQYF.

This clonotype was seen many times. The chain has TRBV7-9 and TRBJ2-3; D is unclear. CDR3 length: 15 residues. Trimming cost V 5 bases and J 1 base, with 13 bases left between them. Germline V gene lookup returns CDR1 SEHNR and CDR2 FQNEAQ (reference sequence). CDR3 sequence: CASSTRPGGTDTQYF. DNA for the CDR3: TGTGCCAGCAGCACTCGACCTGGGGGCACAGATACGCAGTATTTT.

This clonotype was seen ten or more times. The chain uses TRBV7-9 and TRBJ2-1; D is possibly TRBD2 (5 bases). V lost 4 bases, J lost 5 bases, and 18 bases lay in between. This CDR3 is built from 16 residues. Germline CDR1 SEHNR, CDR2 FQNEAQ (reference sequence). In nucleotides, the CDR3 is TGTGCCAGCAGCTCCCCTCCCTCGGACGGGGACAATGAGCAGTTCTTC. The encoded protein is CASSSPPSDGDNEQFF.